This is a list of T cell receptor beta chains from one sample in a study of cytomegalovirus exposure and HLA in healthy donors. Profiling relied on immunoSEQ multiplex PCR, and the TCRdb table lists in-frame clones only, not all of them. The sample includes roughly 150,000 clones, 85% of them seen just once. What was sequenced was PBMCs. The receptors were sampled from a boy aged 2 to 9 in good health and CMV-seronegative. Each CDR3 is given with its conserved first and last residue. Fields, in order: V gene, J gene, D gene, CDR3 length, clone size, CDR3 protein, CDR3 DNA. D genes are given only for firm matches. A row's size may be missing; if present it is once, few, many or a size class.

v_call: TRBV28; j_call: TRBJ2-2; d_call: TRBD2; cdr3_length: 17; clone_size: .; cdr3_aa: CASTRLAGGPNTGELFF; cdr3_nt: TGTGCCAGCACCCGACTAGCGGGAGGCCCGAACACCGGGGAGCTGTTTTTT
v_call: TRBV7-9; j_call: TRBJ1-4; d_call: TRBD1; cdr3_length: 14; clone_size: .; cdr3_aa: CASRRQGSGEKLFF; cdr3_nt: TGTGCCAGCAGAAGACAGGGATCTGGCGAAAAACTGTTTTTT
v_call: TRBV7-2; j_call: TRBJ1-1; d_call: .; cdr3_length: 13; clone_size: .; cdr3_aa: CASKVGMNTEAFF; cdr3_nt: TGTGCCAGCAAAGTGGGCATGAACACTGAAGCTTTCTTT
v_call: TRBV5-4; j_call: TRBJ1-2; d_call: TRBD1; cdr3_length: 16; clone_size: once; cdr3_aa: CASSQLRPGQGYGYTF; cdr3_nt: TGTGCCAGCAGCCAACTCCGACCCGGACAGGGGTATGGCTACACCTTC
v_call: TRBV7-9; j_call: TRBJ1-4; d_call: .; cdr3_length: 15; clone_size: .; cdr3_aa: CASSSLLPGYEKLFF; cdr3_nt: TGTGCCAGCAGCTCCTTACTGCCAGGGTATGAAAAACTGTTTTTT
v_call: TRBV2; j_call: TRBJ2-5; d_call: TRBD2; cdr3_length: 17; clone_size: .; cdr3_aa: CASSEIGTSGGKETQYF; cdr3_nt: TGTGCCAGCAGTGAGATTGGGACTAGCGGGGGGAAGGAGACCCAGTACTTC
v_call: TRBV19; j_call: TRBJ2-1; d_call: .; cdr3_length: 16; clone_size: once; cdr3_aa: CASSIDKRAAYNEQFF; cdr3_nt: TGTGCCAGTAGTATCGATAAGCGGGCGGCCTACAATGAGCAGTTCTTC
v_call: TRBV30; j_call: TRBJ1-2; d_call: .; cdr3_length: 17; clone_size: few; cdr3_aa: CAWSTKVPPGRARGYTF; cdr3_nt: TGTGCCTGGAGTACGAAGGTACCCCCGGGCAGGGCTAGAGGCTACACCTTC
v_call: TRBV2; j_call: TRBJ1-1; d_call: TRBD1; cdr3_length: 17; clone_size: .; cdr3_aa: CASTQRGTGTMNTEAFF; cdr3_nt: TGTGCCAGCACTCAACGAGGGACAGGAACTATGAACACTGAAGCTTTCTTT
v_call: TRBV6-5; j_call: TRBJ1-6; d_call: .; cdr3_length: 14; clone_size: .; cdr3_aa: CASSYGIGGSPLHF; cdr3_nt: TGTGCCAGCAGTTACGGGATAGGGGGTTCACCCCTCCACTTT
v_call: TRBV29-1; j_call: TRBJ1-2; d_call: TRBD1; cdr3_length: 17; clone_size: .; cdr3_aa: CSVLAGTGVGNFYGYTF; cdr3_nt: TGCAGCGTTCTCGCCGGGACAGGGGTGGGCAATTTCTATGGCTACACCTTC
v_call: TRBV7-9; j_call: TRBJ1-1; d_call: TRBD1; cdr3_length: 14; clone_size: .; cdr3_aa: CASSKGQGNTEAFF; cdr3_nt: TGTGCCAGCAGCAAAGGACAGGGGAACACTGAAGCTTTCTTT
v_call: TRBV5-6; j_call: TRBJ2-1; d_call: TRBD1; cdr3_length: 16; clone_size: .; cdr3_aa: CASSPGQPNSYNEQFF; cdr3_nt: TGTGCCAGCAGCCCGGGACAGCCAAACTCCTACAATGAGCAGTTCTTC
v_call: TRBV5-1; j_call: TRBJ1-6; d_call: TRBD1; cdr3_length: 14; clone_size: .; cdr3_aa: CASSFDRGNSPLHF; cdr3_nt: TGCGCCAGCAGCTTTGACAGGGGTAATTCACCCCTCCACTTT
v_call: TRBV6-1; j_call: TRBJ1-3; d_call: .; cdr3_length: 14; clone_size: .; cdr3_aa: CASRNQGSGNTIYF; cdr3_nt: TGTGCCAGCAGAAATCAGGGCTCTGGAAACACCATATATTTT
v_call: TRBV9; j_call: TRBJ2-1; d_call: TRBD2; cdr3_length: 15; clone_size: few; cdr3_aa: CASSLTSGSHNEQFF; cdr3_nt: TGTGCCAGCAGCCTGACTAGCGGGAGCCACAATGAGCAGTTCTTC
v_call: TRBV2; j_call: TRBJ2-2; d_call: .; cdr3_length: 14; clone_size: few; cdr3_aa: CASIWQGTSGELFF; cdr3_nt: TGTGCCAGCATATGGCAGGGGACGTCCGGGGAGCTGTTTTTT
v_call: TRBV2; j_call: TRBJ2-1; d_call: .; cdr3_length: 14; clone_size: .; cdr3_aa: CASSPLRSYNEQFF; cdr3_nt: TGTGCCAGCAGCCCCCTCCGCTCCTACAATGAGCAGTTCTTC
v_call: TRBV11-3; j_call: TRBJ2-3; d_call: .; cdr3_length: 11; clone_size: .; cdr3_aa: CASSSGDTQYF; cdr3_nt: TGTGCCAGCAGCTCGGGGGATACGCAGTATTTT
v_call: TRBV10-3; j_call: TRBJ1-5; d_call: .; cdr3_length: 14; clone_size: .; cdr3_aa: CAISESAGYQPQHF; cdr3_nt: TGTGCCATCAGTGAGTCCGCGGGCTATCAGCCCCAGCATTTT
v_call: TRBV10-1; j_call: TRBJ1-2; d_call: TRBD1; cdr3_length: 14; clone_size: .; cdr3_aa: CASSNTLTGIGYTF; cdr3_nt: TGCGCCAGCAGTAATACTTTGACAGGGATCGGCTACACCTTC
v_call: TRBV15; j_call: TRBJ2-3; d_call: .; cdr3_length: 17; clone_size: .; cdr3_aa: CATSRPTGGVGTDTQYF; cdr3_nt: TGTGCCACCAGCAGACCCACTGGAGGGGTCGGAACAGATACGCAGTATTTT
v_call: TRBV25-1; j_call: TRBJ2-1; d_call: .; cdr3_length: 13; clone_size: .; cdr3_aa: CASSDYWADEQFF; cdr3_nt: TGTGCCAGCTCGGACTACTGGGCGGATGAGCAGTTCTTC
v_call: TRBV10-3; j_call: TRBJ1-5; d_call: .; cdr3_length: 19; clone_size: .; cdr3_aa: CAISAFSGNPGSYNQPQHF; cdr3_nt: TGTGCCATCAGTGCATTTTCGGGGAACCCTGGGTCATACAATCAGCCCCAGCATTTT
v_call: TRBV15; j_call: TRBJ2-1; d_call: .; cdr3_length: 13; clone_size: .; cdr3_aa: CATSGPTRTEQFF; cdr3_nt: TGTGCTACCAGCGGACCTACTAGGACTGAGCAGTTCTTC
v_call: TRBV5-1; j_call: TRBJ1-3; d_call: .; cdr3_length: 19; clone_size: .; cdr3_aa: CASSFSARTERYSGNTIYF; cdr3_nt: TGCGCCAGCAGCTTCTCCGCACGGACAGAGAGATACTCTGGAAACACCATATATTTT
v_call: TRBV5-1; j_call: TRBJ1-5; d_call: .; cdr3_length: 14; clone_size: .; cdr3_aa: CASSVTEGARPQHF; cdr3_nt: TGCGCCAGCAGCGTGACCGAAGGGGCCCGGCCCCAGCATTTT
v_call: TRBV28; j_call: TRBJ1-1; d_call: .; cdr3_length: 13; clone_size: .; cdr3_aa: CASSPDYGGWAFF; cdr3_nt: TGTGCCAGCAGTCCCGACTATGGGGGGTGGGCTTTCTTT
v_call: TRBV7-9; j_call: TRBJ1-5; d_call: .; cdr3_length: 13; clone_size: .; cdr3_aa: CASSLLANQPQHF; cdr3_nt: TGTGCCAGCAGCTTATTAGCCAATCAGCCCCAGCATTTT
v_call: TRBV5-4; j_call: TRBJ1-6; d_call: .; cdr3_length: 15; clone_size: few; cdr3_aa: CASSPDPSGDSPLHF; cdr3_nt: TGTGCCAGCAGCCCCGACCCCTCGGGAGATTCACCCCTCCACTTT
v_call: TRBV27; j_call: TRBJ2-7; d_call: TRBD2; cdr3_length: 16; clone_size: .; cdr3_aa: CASSFRTSGSIYEQYF; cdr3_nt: TGTGCCAGCAGTTTCCGGACTAGCGGGAGTATTTACGAGCAGTACTTC
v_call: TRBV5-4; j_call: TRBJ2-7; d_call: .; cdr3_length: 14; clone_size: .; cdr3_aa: CASSLVPSRYEQYF; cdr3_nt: TGTGCCAGCAGCTTGGTTCCTAGCAGGTACGAGCAGTACTTC
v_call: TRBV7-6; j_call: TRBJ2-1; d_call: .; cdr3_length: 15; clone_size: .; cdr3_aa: CASSLIGGGGNEQFF; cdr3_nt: TGTGCCAGCAGCTTAATTGGCGGGGGCGGGAATGAGCAGTTCTTC
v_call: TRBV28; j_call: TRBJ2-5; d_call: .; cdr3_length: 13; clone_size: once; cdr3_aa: CASSRPSQETQYF; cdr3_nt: TGTGCCAGCAGCCGCCCCAGCCAAGAGACCCAGTACTTC
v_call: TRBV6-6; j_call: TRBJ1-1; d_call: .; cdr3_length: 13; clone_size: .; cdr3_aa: CASMQQVNTEAFF; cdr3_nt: TGTGCCAGCATGCAACAGGTGAACACTGAAGCTTTCTTT
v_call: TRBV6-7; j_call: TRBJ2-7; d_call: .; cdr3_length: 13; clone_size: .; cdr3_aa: CASSNDRFHEQYF; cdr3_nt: TGTGCCAGCAGTAACGACAGGTTCCACGAGCAGTACTTC
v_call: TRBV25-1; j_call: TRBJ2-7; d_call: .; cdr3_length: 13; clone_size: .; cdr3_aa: CASGFVGLDEQYF; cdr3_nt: TGTGCCAGCGGTTTTGTCGGGTTGGACGAGCAGTACTTC
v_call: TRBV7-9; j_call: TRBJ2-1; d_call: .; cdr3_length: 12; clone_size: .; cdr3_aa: CASSSMAVEQFF; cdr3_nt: TGTGCCAGCAGTTCCATGGCGGTCGAGCAGTTCTTC
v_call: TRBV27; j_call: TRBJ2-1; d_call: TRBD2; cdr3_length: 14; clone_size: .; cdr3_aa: CASQTSGTYNEQFF; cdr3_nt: TGTGCCAGCCAGACTAGCGGAACCTACAATGAGCAGTTCTTC
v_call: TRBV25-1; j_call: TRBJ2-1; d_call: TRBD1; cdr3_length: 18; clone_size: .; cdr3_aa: CASSGHRNLGQGYNEQFF; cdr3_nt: TGTGCCAGCAGTGGTCATAGGAATCTGGGACAGGGGTACAATGAGCAGTTCTTC
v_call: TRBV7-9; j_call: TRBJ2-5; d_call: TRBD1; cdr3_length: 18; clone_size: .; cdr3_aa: CASSSVGTTGIRAETQYF; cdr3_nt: TGTGCCAGCAGCTCCGTCGGGACGACAGGGATCAGAGCGGAGACCCAGTACTTC
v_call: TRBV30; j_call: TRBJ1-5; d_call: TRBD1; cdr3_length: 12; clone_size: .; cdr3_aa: CAWTDRGFPQHF; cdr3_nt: TGTGCCTGGACGGACAGGGGTTTCCCCCAGCATTTT
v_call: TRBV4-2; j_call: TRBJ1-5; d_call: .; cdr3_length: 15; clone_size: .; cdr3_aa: CASSQENSPGQPQHF; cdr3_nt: TGTGCCAGCAGCCAAGAAAACTCCCCGGGGCAGCCCCAGCATTTT
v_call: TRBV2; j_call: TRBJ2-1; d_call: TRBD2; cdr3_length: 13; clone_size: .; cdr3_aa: CALGRGAYNEQFF; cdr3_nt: TGTGCCCTGGGGCGGGGGGCCTACAATGAGCAGTTCTTC
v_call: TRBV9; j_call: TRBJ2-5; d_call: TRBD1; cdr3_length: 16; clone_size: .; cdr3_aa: CASSVGTGDIQETQYF; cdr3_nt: TGTGCCAGCAGCGTAGGGACAGGGGATATACAAGAGACCCAGTACTTC